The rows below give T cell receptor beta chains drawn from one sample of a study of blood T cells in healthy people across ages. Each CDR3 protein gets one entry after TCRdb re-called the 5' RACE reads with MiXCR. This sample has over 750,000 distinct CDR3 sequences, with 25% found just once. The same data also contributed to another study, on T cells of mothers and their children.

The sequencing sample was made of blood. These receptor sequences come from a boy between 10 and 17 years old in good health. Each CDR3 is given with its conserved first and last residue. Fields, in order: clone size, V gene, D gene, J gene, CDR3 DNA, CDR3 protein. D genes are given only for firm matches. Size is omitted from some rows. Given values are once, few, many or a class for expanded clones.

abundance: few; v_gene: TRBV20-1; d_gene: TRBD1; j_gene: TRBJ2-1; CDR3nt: TGCAGTGCAAAGCCGGGACAGGGATCCTACAATGAGCAGTTCTTC; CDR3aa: CSAKPGQGSYNEQFF
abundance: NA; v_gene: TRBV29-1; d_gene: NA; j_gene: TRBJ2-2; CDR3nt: TGCAGCGTTGAACTTGGGAACACCGGGGAGCTGTTTTTT; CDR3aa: CSVELGNTGELFF
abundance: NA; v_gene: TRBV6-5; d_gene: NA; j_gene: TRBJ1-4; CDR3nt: TGTGCCAGCAGTTACGGCGGGGGCGAAGACGAAAAACTGTTTTTT; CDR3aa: CASSYGGGEDEKLFF
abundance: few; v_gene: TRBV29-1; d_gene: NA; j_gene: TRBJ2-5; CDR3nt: TGCAGCGTTGAAGGAGGTGGCAGGGGGGGCGGAGAGACCCAGTACTTC; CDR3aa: CSVEGGGRGGGETQYF
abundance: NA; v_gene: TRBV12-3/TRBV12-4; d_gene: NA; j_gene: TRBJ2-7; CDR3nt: TGTGCCAGCAGTTTCCCGGGGGTTACCTACGAGCAGTACTTC; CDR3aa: CASSFPGVTYEQYF
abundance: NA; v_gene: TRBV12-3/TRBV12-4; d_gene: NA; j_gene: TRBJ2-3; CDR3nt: TGTGCCAGCAGTTTATCCCAAGTACCTAGCACAGATACGCAGTATTTT; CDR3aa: CASSLSQVPSTDTQYF
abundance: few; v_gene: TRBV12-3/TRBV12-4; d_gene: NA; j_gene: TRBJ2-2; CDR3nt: TGTGCCAGCATCCTGACTCTCACCGGGGAGCTGTTTTTT; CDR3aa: CASILTLTGELFF
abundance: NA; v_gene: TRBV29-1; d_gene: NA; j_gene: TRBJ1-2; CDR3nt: TGCAGCGCAGAACAACATTCCTATGGCTACACCTTC; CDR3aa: CSAEQHSYGYTF
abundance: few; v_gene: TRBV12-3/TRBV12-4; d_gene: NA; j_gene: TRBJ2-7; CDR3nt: TGTGCCAGCAGTTTGAACAGGGTAGGGTACGAGCAGTACTTC; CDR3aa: CASSLNRVGYEQYF
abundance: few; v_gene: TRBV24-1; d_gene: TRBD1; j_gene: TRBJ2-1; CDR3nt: TGTGCCACCAGTGAATCCGGGACAGTCGCGGACAATGAGCAGTTCTTC; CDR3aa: CATSESGTVADNEQFF
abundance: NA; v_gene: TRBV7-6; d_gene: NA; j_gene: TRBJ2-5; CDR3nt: TGTGCCAGCAATTCGATGGGTGAGGAGACCCAGTACTTC; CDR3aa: CASNSMGEETQYF
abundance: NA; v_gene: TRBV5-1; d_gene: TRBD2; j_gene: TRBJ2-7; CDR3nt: TGCGCCAGCAGCTTGGAAACTAGCGGGGCGGCCGAGCAGTACTTC; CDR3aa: CASSLETSGAAEQYF
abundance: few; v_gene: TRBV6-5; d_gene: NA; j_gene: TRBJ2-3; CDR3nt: TGTGCCAGCAGTTACTCCTCCAGCGGTAGCACAGATACGCAGTATTTT; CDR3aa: CASSYSSSGSTDTQYF
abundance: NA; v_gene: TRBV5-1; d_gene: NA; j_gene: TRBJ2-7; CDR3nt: TGCGCCAGCAGTGTAAATACCTACGAGCAGTACTTC; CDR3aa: CASSVNTYEQYF
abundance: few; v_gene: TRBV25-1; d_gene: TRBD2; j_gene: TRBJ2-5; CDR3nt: TGTGCCAGCAGTGAAGTTCGTAGCGGGAGTCGGGAGACCCAGTACTTC; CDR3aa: CASSEVRSGSRETQYF
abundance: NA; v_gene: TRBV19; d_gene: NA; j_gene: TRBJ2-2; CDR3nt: TGTGCCAGTAGTATTCTCACGGGCACCGGGGAGCTGTTTTTT; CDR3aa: CASSILTGTGELFF
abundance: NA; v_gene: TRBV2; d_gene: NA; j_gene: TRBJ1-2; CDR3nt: TGTGCCAGCAGTGGAGGGACCGGGGCCTACGGCTACACCTTC; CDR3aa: CASSGGTGAYGYTF
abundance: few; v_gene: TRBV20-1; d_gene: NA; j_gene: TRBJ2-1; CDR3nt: TGCAGTGCTAGAGATCTAATGGGCGGTGAGCAGTTCTTC; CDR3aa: CSARDLMGGEQFF
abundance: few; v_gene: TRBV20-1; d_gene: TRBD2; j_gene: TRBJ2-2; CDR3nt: TGCAGTGCTAGAGATCTAGCGGGGGGTGCCGGGGAGCTGTTTTTT; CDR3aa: CSARDLAGGAGELFF
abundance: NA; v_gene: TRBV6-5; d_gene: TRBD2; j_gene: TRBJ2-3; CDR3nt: TGTGCCAGCACGACTAGCGGGAGATGGACAGATACGCAGTATTTT; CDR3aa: CASTTSGRWTDTQYF
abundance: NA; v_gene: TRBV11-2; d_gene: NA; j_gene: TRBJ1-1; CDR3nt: TGTGCCAGCAGCTTTTACGAGAACACTGGAGCTTTCTTT; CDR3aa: CASSFYENTGAFF
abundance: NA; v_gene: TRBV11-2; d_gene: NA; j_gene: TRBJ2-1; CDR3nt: TGTGCCAGCAGCTTCGGACCTATAAACAATGAGCAGTTCTTC; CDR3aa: CASSFGPINNEQFF
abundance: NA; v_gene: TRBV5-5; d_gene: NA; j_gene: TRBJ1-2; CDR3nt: TGTGCCAGCAGCTTCTGGGCCGGCTGGGGCTACACCTTC; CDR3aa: CASSFWAGWGYTF
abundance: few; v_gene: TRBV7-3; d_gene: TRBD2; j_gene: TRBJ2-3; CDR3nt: TGTGCCAGCAGCTTACTAAGCGGGAGGGCCCCAGATACGCAGTATTTT; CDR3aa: CASSLLSGRAPDTQYF
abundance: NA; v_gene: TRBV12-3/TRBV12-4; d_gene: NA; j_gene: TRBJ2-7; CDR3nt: TGTGCCAGCAGTACAGGGAACGAGCAGTACTTC; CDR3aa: CASSTGNEQYF
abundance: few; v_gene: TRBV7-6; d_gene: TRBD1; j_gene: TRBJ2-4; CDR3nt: TGTGCCAGCAGCACAAGACAGGGGTCAGGAAACATTCAGTACTTC; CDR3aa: CASSTRQGSGNIQYF
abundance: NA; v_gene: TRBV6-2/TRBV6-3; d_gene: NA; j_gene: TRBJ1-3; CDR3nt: TGTGCCAGCAGTGACGGCCTATCCTCTGGAAACACCATATATTTT; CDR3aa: CASSDGLSSGNTIYF
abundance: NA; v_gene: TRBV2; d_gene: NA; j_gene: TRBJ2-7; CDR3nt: TGTGCCAGCAGTGAAGGCCAGTCCTACGAGCAGTACTTC; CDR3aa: CASSEGQSYEQYF